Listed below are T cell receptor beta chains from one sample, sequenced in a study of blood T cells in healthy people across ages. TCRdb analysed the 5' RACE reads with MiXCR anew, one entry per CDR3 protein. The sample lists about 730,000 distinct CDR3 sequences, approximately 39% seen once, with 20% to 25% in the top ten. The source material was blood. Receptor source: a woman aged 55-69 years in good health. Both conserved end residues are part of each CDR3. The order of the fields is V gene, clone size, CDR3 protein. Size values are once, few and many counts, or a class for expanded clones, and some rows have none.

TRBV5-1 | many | CASSFDNSYEQYF
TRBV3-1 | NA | CASSGSPYEQYF
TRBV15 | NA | CATSRDLTGGNIQYF
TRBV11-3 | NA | CASSLGLAGRGGTQFF
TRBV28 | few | CASSLRGAGELFF
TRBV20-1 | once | CSARNPLLTSGSRDTQYF
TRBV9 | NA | CASSSGTRGDTQYF
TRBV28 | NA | CASLKAGSGELFF
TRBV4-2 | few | CASSQAFSRGAANYGYTF
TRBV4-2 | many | CASSQDVGLRETREQYF
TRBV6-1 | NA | CASGGRVQQPQHF